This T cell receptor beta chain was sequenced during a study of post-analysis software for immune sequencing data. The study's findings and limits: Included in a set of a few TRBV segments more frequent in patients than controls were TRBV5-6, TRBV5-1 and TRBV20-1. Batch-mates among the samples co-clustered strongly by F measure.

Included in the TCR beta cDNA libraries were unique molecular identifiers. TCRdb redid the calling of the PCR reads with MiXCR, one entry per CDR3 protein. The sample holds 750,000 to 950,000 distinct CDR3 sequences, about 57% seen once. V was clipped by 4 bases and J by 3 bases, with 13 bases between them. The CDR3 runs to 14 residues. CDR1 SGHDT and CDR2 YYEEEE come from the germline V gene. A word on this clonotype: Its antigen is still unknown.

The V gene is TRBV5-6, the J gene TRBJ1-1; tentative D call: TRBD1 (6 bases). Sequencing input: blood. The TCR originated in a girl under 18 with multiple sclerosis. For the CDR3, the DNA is TGTGCCAGCAGCGGATCACAGGGTTACACTGAAGCTTTCTTT. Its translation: CASSGSQGYTEAFF. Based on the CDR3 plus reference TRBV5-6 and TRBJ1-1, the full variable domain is DAGVTQSPTHLIKTRGQQVTLRCSPKSGHDTVSWYQQALGQGPQFIFQYYEEEERQRGNFPDRFSGHQFPNYSSELNVNALLLGDSALYLCASSGSQGYTEAFFGQGTRLTVV.